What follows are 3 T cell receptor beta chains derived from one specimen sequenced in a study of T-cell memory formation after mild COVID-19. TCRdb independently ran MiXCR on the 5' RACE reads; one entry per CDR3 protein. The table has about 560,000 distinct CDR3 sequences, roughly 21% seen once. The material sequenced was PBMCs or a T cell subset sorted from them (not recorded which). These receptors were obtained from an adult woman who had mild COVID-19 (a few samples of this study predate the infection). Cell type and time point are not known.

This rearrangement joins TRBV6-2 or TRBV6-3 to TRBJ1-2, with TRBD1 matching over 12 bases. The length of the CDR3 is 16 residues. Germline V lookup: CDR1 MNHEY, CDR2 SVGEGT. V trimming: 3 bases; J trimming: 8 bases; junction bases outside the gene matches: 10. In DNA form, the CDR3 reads TGTGCCAGCAGTTATCCGGGGACAGGGGGCGCCTCAGGCTACACCTTC. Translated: CASSYPGTGGASGYTF.

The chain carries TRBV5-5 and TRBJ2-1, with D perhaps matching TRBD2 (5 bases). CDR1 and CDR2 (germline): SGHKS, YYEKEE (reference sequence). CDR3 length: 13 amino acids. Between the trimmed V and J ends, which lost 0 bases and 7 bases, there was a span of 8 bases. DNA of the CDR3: TGTGCCAGCAGCTTGGGGACTCGGAATGAGCAGTTCTTC. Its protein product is CASSLGTRNEQFF.

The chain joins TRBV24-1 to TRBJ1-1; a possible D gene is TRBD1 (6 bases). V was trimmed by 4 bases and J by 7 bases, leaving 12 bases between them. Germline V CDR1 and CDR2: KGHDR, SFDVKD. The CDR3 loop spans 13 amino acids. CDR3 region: CATSDPGTIEAFF. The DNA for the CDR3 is TGTGCCACCAGTGACCCCGGGACAATTGAAGCTTTCTTT.